Below, 30 T cell receptor beta chains from the same sample are listed, as sequenced in a study of regulatory T cells in long-lasting Graves disease. Time point indicated: newly diagnosed GD, antithyroid drugs for less than 3 months. RNA isolated from PBMCs was used to make the TCR library. HTBI primers from iRepertoire and Arm-PCR of CDR3 regions yielded the TCR beta libraries. TCRdb redid the calling of the multiplex PCR reads with MiXCR, one entry per CDR3 protein. The table has about 370,000 distinct CDR3 sequences, around a sixth seen once. Specimen: peripheral blood mononuclear cells (PBMCs), collected at new diagnosis, from a patient treated with antithyroid drugs. The receptors here all came from a female donor with Graves disease.

This clonotype was seen ten or more times. The chain recombines TRBV28 with TRBJ2-7; 7 bases are a match to TRBD1. J was trimmed by 4 bases and V by 5 bases; bases with no gene match: 11. This CDR3 spans 15 amino acids. Germline V CDR1 and CDR2: MDHEN, SYDVKM. CDR3 protein: CASSPRDSHRYEQYF. In nucleotides, the CDR3 is TGTGCCAGCAGTCCCCGGGACAGTCACCGATACGAGCAGTACTTC.

In this sample, this clonotype turned up many times. This rearrangement joins TRBV12-3 or TRBV12-4 to TRBJ1-2; D uncertain. V shed 4 bases and J shed 1 base, with 19 bases lying between them. This CDR3 comprises 17 residues. In DNA form, the CDR3 reads TGTGCCAGCAGTTCCCGCCTGGGCGGAGCCTTTAACTATGGCTACACCTTC. Translating gives CASSSRLGGAFNYGYTF.

This chain joins TRBV12-3 or TRBV12-4 and TRBJ2-2; no reliable D call. This CDR3 is 14 amino acids long. V was trimmed by 5 bases and J by 2 bases, leaving 9 bases between them. This CDR3 reads CASSRFLNTGELFF. The DNA for the CDR3 is TGTGCCAGCAGTCGATTTTTAAACACCGGGGAGCTGTTTTTT.

Ten or more counts support this clonotype. As DNA, the CDR3 is TGTGCCAGCACCCAGTCGTCGTTCGCCGGGGGGCCGGTAATGAACACTGAAGCTTTCTTT. It codes for CASTQSSFAGGPVMNTEAFF. The V and J genes are TRBV7-9 and TRBJ1-1, with a weak D call TRBD1 (6 bases). Trimming stripped 7 bases from V and 0 bases from J, with 30 bases between. The CDR3 is made up of 20 amino acids. Looked up from germline, CDR1 is SEHNR and CDR2 is FQNEAQ (reference sequence). The full variable domain, in which reference TRBV7-9 and TRBJ1-1 provide the parts outside the CDR3, is DTGVSQNPRHKITKRGQNVTFRCDPISEHNRLYWYRQTLGQGPEFLTYFQNEAQLEKSRLLSDRFSAERPKGSFSTLEIQRTEQGDSAMYLCASTQSSFAGGPVMNTEAFFGQGTRLTVV.

This clonotype was counted many times. The rearrangement uses TRBV20-1 and TRBJ1-1; D perhaps matches TRBD1 (5 bases). This CDR3 has 15 amino acids. Germline-derived CDR1 and CDR2 are DFQATT and SNEGSKA (reference sequence). Trimming left V 6 bases short and J 0 bases short, with 17 bases between. The CDR3 DNA reads TGCAGTGCCCCAGAGGTGGGGGTTCTGAACACTGAAGCTTTCTTT. Translated: CSAPEVGVLNTEAFF.

Details on this clonotype: This could be a read error, since a much larger clone is one nucleotide away. This rearrangement joins TRBV20-1 to TRBJ1-1; D ambiguous. The CDR3 loop spans 11 amino acids. Germline lookup yields CDR1 DFQATT and CDR2 SNEGSKA (reference sequence). The CDR3 DNA reads TGCAGTGCCAATGACCACACTGAAGCTTCCTTT. Amino acid sequence: CSANDHTEASF.

J is TRBJ1-6 and V is TRBV6-9; D remains ambiguous. The ends were cut back, 4 bases at V and 5 bases at J, with 9 bases in the middle. Germline CDR1 reads MNHGY; CDR2 reads SVAAGI. The CDR3 extends over 14 amino acids. CDR3 DNA: TGTGCCAGCAGTTCACCCCGGGATAATTCACCCCTCCACTTT. Residues: CASSSPRDNSPLHF.

This clonotype came up many times. V usage is TRBV6-2 or TRBV6-3 and J usage is TRBJ1-1; D ambiguous. V lost 5 bases, J lost 0 bases, and 13 bases lay in between. This CDR3 spans 15 amino acids. The germline V gene has CDR1 MNHEY and CDR2 SVGEGT. CDR3 protein: CASSRDGNLNTEAFF. The DNA for the CDR3 is TGTGCCAGCAGTCGCGACGGAAACTTGAACACTGAAGCTTTCTTT.

This rearrangement joins TRBV6-1 to TRBJ1-1; D is unclear. Per the germline V gene, CDR1 is MNHNS and CDR2 is SASEGT. Trimming pared 6 bases from V and 3 bases from J, leaving 14 bases between. CDR3 length: 14 amino acids. This CDR3 is CASSPSQFDTEAFF. The DNA for the CDR3 is TGTGCCAGCAGCCCCTCACAGTTTGACACTGAAGCTTTCTTT.

This clonotype was recorded many times. The chain recombines TRBV30 with TRBJ1-1, with 8 bases lining up with TRBD1. Unmatched junction bases numbered 8, after V lost 2 bases and J lost 0 bases. There are 16 residues in the CDR3. Germline V CDR1 and CDR2: GTSNPN, SVGIG (reference sequence). Here the CDR3 reads CAWSLTRTGMNTEAFF. The DNA for the CDR3 is TGTGCCTGGAGTCTCACTCGGACAGGGATGAACACTGAAGCTTTCTTT.

This clonotype was counted a few times. This chain links TRBV24-1 with TRBJ2-3; 9 positions agree with TRBD1. Looked up from germline, CDR1 is KGHDR and CDR2 is SFDVKD. CDR3 size: 14 residues. Trimming took 8 bases from V and 6 from J; bases not matched to a gene: 8. In nucleotides, the CDR3 is TGTGCCACCACACCCGGGACAGGGTCGGATACGCAGTATTTT. Protein: CATTPGTGSDTQYF.

The table lists this clonotype with a few counts. The junction differs from germline at one of its ends, possibly a read error. The chain links TRBV15 to TRBJ1-5, with TRBD1 identical over 7 bases. This CDR3 spans 17 amino acids. In germline, CDR1 is LNHNV, CDR2 YYDKDF (reference sequence). The CDR3 reads CAISRTSGGVGNQPQHF. In DNA, the CDR3 is TGTGCCATCAGCAGAACCTCAGGGGGGGTGGGCAATCAGCCCCAGCATTTT. Full variable domain (remainder filled in from reference TRBV15 and TRBJ1-5): DAMVIQNPRYQVTQFGKPVTLSCSQTLNHNVMYWYQQKSSQAPKLLFHYYDKDFNNEADTPDNFQSRRPNTSFCFLDIRSPGLGDTAMYLCAISRTSGGVGNQPQHFGDGTRLSIL.

This clonotype was seen at least ten times. This chain joins TRBV5-1 and TRBJ2-1; D is unresolved. Germline V gene lookup returns CDR1 SGHRS and CDR2 YFSETQ. The V end lost 0 bases, the J end lost 3 bases, and 10 bases lay between the germline ends. The CDR3 has 15 residues. The CDR3 DNA sequence: TGCGCCAGCAGCTTGGATCCCCCAGGCTACAATGAGCAGTTCTTC. Residues: CASSLDPPGYNEQFF.

The rearrangement joins TRBV12-3 or TRBV12-4 to TRBJ1-4; no reliable D call. This CDR3 spans 12 amino acids. V was clipped by 6 bases and J by 14 bases, with 16 bases between them. The CDR3 region is CASSDDSRRLFF. In DNA, the CDR3 is TGTGCCAGCAGCGACGACTCTCGACGTCTGTTTTTT.

The J gene is TRBJ1-5, the V gene TRBV7-9; D not certain. The CDR3 has 13 residues. Trimming removed 5 bases from V and 10 bases from J, with 15 bases in between. Germline V gives CDR1 SEHNR, CDR2 FQNEAQ (reference sequence). The CDR3 spells CASSRALAEPQHF. For the CDR3, the DNA is TGTGCCAGCAGCCGCGCCTTGGCCGAACCCCAGCATTTT.

This clonotype was picked up a small number of times. This chain connects TRBV20-1 to TRBJ2-7, with D possibly TRBD1 on 7 matching bases. With 3 bases removed from V and 6 bases from J, the gap between germline ends came to 15 bases. Germline assignment: CDR1 DFQATT and CDR2 SNEGSKA (reference sequence). This CDR3 comprises 13 residues. CDR3 amino acids: CSASNQGGREQYF. For the CDR3, the DNA is TGCAGTGCTAGTAATCAGGGGGGTCGCGAGCAGTACTTC.

This clonotype was counted ten times or more. CDR3 sequence reads: CASPGPGRTNSPLHF. The DNA of the CDR3 is TGTGCCAGCCCGGGGCCGGGCCGCACAAATTCACCCCTCCACTTT. The chain has TRBV6-1 and TRBJ1-6; D possibly corresponds to TRBD1 (5 bases). Germline V gives CDR1 MNHNS, CDR2 SASEGT. V was shortened by 8 bases and J by 7 bases, with 18 bases between the two germline ends. The CDR3 has 15 amino acids.

Many counts were recorded for this clonotype. The chain couples TRBV7-2 to TRBJ2-7, with a weak D call TRBD1 (5 bases). Germline-derived CDR1 and CDR2 are SGHTA and FQGNSA. V shed 1 base and J shed 5 bases, with 12 bases lying between them. CDR3 length: 14 residues. This CDR3 reads CASSLGGVGDEQYF. DNA for the CDR3: TGTGCCAGCAGCTTAGGGGGCGTCGGTGACGAGCAGTACTTC.

This clonotype appeared once. The rearrangement uses TRBV5-4 and TRBJ2-7; TRBD2 is a possible D gene (6 bases). Germline lookup yields CDR1 SGHNT and CDR2 YYREEE (reference sequence). Deletions cut 4 bases from V and 5 bases from J, with 22 bases between. The CDR3 has 16 amino acids. This CDR3 reads CASSGTRDFPSDEQYF. CDR3 nucleotide sequence: TGTGCCAGCAGCGGGACTCGGGACTTCCCCTCTGACGAGCAGTACTTC.

The table lists this clonotype with many counts. The rearrangement links TRBV20-1 to TRBJ2-1; D perhaps matches TRBD2 (7 bases). Trimming pared 0 bases from V and 6 bases from J, leaving 12 bases between. The CDR3 covers 14 residues. CDR1 and CDR2 from the germline V gene are DFQATT and SNEGSKA (reference sequence). CDR3 nucleotide sequence: TGCAGTGCTAGAGACGGGGGGCCTCGCAATGAGCAGTTCTTC. Its protein is CSARDGGPRNEQFF.

This clonotype was observed many times. The rearrangement links TRBV27 to TRBJ2-5; D is unclear. V was pared by 6 bases and J by 0 bases, with 26 bases between. The CDR3 loop spans 19 amino acids. Germline V gene sequence: CDR1 MNHEY, CDR2 SMNVEV (reference sequence). The CDR3 DNA reads as TGTGCCAGCAGCCCAGGAACTTCCCTCTGGGGAAACAACCAAGAGACCCAGTACTTC. As protein: CASSPGTSLWGNNQETQYF.

In this sample, this clonotype turned up many times. V gene TRBV6-1 combines with J gene TRBJ1-3; unclear D gene. Germline V lookup: CDR1 MNHNS, CDR2 SASEGT. The V end lost 5 bases, the J end lost 2 bases, and 7 bases lay between the germline ends. This CDR3 contains 13 residues. CDR3 region: CASSNEAGNTIYF. CDR3 in DNA: TGTGCCAGCAGTAATGAAGCTGGAAACACCATATATTTT.

This clonotype has more than one count but fewer than ten. This rearrangement joins TRBV5-1 to TRBJ2-1; D gene uncertain. CDR3 length: 18 residues. Trimming took 3 bases from V and 4 from J, leaving 23 bases between them. The V gene's germline CDR1 is SGHRS and CDR2 YFSETQ. The CDR3 loop is CASSSAPQEIVVYNEQFF. In DNA, the CDR3 is TGCGCCAGCAGCTCGGCTCCCCAGGAGATCGTTGTGTACAATGAGCAGTTCTTC.

At least ten counts were recorded for this clonotype. V and J are TRBV27 and TRBJ2-5; D may match TRBD1 or TRBD2 (5 bases each). V was shortened by 0 bases and J by 5 bases, with 13 bases between the two germline ends. The germline V gene has CDR1 MNHEY and CDR2 SMNVEV (reference sequence). This CDR3 is 15 amino acids long. CDR3 region: CASSLSGQGEETQYF. DNA of the CDR3: TGTGCCAGCAGTTTATCAGGGCAGGGAGAGGAGACCCAGTACTTC.

This clonotype has at least ten counts. The chain is built from TRBV12-3 or TRBV12-4 and TRBJ1-3; D not resolved. The CDR3 length is 14 residues. The V end lost 4 bases, the J end lost 1 base, and 8 bases lay between the germline ends. In nucleotides, the CDR3 is TGTGCCAGCAGTTCGCCCGGGTCTGGAAACACCATATATTTT. Translating it yields CASSSPGSGNTIYF.

In this sample, this clonotype turned up many times. Relative to the germline gene, one junction end is altered; a read error may explain this. V and J are TRBV28 and TRBJ1-2; D remains ambiguous. The CDR3 has 12 amino acids. Germline V CDR1 and CDR2: MDHEN, SYDVKM. DNA of the CDR3: TGTGCCAGCAGTCCCGGGAGTGAGCAGCTTATCTTC. This translates into CASSPGSEQLIF.

This clonotype has at least ten counts. The V gene is TRBV13, the J gene TRBJ1-1; D unclear. The germline gives CDR1 PRHDT, CDR2 FYEKMQ (reference sequence). The CDR3 is made up of 14 amino acids. Trimming cost V 5 bases and J 0 bases, with 10 bases left between them. For the CDR3, the DNA is TGTGCCAGCAGCGCCTGGACCATGAACACTGAAGCTTTCTTT. Translating gives CASSAWTMNTEAFF.

The chain couples TRBV7-7 to TRBJ2-1; D is tentatively TRBD1 or TRBD2 (5 bases each). This CDR3 comprises 13 residues. The V and J ends lost 5 bases and 8 bases respectively, with 13 bases between them. Germline V gene lookup returns CDR1 SSHAT and CDR2 FNYEAQ (reference sequence). DNA of the CDR3: TGTGCCAGCAGCCCCTTCGGGGACGATGAGCAGTTCTTC. Amino acid sequence: CASSPFGDDEQFF.

This clonotype was picked up many times. V and J are TRBV7-2 and TRBJ2-5; no definite D call. The V end was cut by 1 base, the J end by 1 base, with 13 bases between. The CDR3 is made up of 16 amino acids. The V gene's germline CDR1 is SGHTA and CDR2 FQGNSA. Written as DNA, the CDR3 is TGTGCCAGCAGCTTAGGGGTGGGGATATCCCAAGAGACCCAGTACTTC. This gives the protein CASSLGVGISQETQYF.

The chain carries TRBV12-3 or TRBV12-4 and TRBJ1-5; no clear D. This CDR3 has 12 residues. Trimming took 4 bases from V and 7 from J, leaving 8 bases between them. The chain's CDR3 is CASSYSEQPQHF. CDR3 DNA sequence: TGTGCCAGCAGTTACAGCGAGCAGCCCCAGCATTTT.